This TCR beta chain stems from a study of blood T cell repertoires in COVID-19. Repertoires were generated with immunoSEQ multiplex PCR, while TCRdb's copy carries only in-frame clones and drops some. The sample gives about 92,000 clones, approximately 85% of which show up once; under 15% is in the top ten. The V end lost 2 bases, the J end lost 7 bases, and 15 bases lay between the germline ends. The CDR3 covers 15 residues. From germline, CDR1 is MNHEY and CDR2 SVGEGT. Sequencing was done on a sample of peripheral blood. The receptor was isolated from a human donor in a cohort sampled during active COVID-19. The gene calls are TRBV6-2 or TRBV6-3 and TRBJ2-1, with TRBD2 as a possible D gene (7 bases). CDR3 in DNA: TGTGCCAGCAGTTACGAGGGGGGGGGCAGAAATGAGCAGTTCTTC. Translation: CASSYEGGGRNEQFF.